Sequencing of this T cell receptor (beta chain) was carried out in a study of technical replicates of blood from several donors. Germline CDR1 and CDR2: SGHNT and YENEEA. There are 15 residues in the CDR3. Trimming pared 5 bases from V and 2 bases from J, leaving 13 bases between. Data came from immunoSEQ multiplex PCR; TCRdb stores just in-frame clones and leaves some out. The sample lists 65,000 to 90,000 clones, around 90% occurring once. The rearrangement links TRBV11-3 to TRBJ2-1, with D perhaps TRBD2 (6 bases). The sample taken for sequencing was T cells isolated from PBMCs. This receptor was identified in a human donor in good health. CDR3 sequence reads: CASSTGTRTYNEQFF. As DNA, the CDR3 is TGTGCCAGCAGCACCGGGACTCGCACCTACAATGAGCAGTTCTTC. Based on the CDR3 plus reference TRBV11-3 and TRBJ2-1, the full variable domain is EAGVVQSPRYKIIEKKQPVAFWCNPISGHNTLYWYLQNLGQGPELLIRYENEEAVDDSQLPKDRFSAERLKGVDSTLKIQPAELGDSAVYLCASSTGTRTYNEQFFGPGTRLTVL.